The rows below give T cell receptor beta chains drawn from one sample of a study of T cell clonotyping in hematopoietic cell transplantation. The data were produced by immunoSEQ multiplex PCR, yet TCRdb's version contains in-frame clones alone and is incomplete. The sample lists about 2,100 clones, about 93% occurring once. The sample consisted of peripheral blood mononuclear cells. These receptors were obtained from a man aged 50 to 59 in good health. Some clones in this sample may be carry-over from other donors' samples. Each CDR3 is given with its conserved first and last residue. The D gene is left open where the match is weak. Some rows have no size entry. The others give once, few or many, or a class for an expanded clone.

TRBV30	once	TRBJ1-5	TRBD1	CAWSGDRLIGSNQPQHF	TGTGCCTGGAGTGGGGACAGGCTTATAGGGAGCAATCAGCCCCAGCATTTT
TRBV2	NA	TRBJ1-1	NA	CASSEAPGVPAFF	TGTGCCAGCAGTGAAGCGCCGGGGGTCCCAGCTTTCTTT
TRBV6-5	NA	TRBJ2-2	TRBD1	CASSLQGASGELFF	TGTGCCAGCAGTCTCCAGGGGGCTTCCGGGGAGCTGTTTTTT
TRBV30	NA	TRBJ1-1	NA	CAWSALRRDQAFF	TGTGCCTGGAGTGCCCTAAGAAGGGATCAGGCTTTCTTT
TRBV6-5	NA	TRBJ2-3	TRBD2	CASSLGLAGDTQYF	TGTGCCAGCAGCCTGGGACTAGCGGGGGATACGCAGTATTTT
TRBV30	NA	TRBJ2-3	TRBD2	CASEPGGADTQYF	TGTGCCAGCGAACCCGGGGGGGCGGATACGCAGTATTTT
TRBV21-1	once	TRBJ2-7	NA	CASGRAHEQYF	TGTGCCAGCGGCAGGGCCCACGAGCAGTACTTC
TRBV30	NA	TRBJ1-2	TRBD1	CAWSRDRPYGYTF	TGTGCCTGGAGTCGGGACAGGCCTTATGGCTACACCTTC
TRBV9	NA	TRBJ1-1	NA	CASSVGSSTEAFF	TGTGCCAGCAGCGTAGGAAGTAGCACTGAAGCTTTCTTT
TRBV2	NA	TRBJ2-5	TRBD2	CASKAQRGGTQYF	TGTGCCAGCAAAGCCCAGCGGGGGGGGACCCAGTACTTC
TRBV5-1	NA	TRBJ2-7	NA	CASSLATQGEGYEQYF	TGCGCCAGCAGCTTGGCCACTCAGGGTGAAGGCTACGAGCAGTACTTC
TRBV19	NA	TRBJ1-5	NA	CASSSGTTVGQPQHF	TGTGCCAGTAGTAGCGGGACCACGGTGGGTCAGCCCCAGCATTTT
TRBV6-5	once	TRBJ2-3	NA	CASQGGTAFTDTQYF	TGTGCCAGCCAGGGGGGGACAGCTTTCACAGATACGCAGTATTTT
TRBV11-2	NA	TRBJ2-7	NA	CASSWRQDYEQYF	TGTGCCAGCAGCTGGAGACAGGACTACGAGCAGTACTTC
TRBV2	NA	TRBJ1-1	NA	CASSWGRGMNTEAFF	TGTGCCAGCAGTTGGGGACGTGGTATGAACACTGAAGCTTTCTTT
TRBV5-1	NA	TRBJ1-1	NA	CASSFGNPNTEAFF	TGCGCCAGCAGCTTTGGAAACCCGAACACTGAAGCTTTCTTT
TRBV5-4	NA	TRBJ2-7	NA	CASRPGRGSGNEQYF	TGTGCCAGCAGGCCGGGACGGGGATCGGGGAACGAGCAGTACTTC
TRBV5-1	NA	TRBJ1-2	NA	CASSPMTGGTYGYTF	TGCGCCAGCAGCCCGATGACAGGAGGGACCTATGGCTACACCTTC
TRBV6-5	NA	TRBJ2-1	NA	CASAGGVGNEQFF	TGTGCCAGCGCCGGGGGTGTGGGGAATGAGCAGTTCTTC
TRBV6-5	once	TRBJ1-5	NA	CASSHNGGGQPQHF	TGTGCCAGCAGCCATAATGGGGGCGGTCAGCCCCAGCATTTT
TRBV11-3	NA	TRBJ2-7	TRBD2	CASRASGSDEQYF	TGTGCCAGCAGGGCTAGCGGGAGCGACGAGCAGTACTTC
TRBV6-5	NA	TRBJ2-5	NA	CASSYSPGRETQYF	TGTGCCAGCAGTTACTCTCCAGGACGAGAGACCCAGTACTTC
TRBV7-2	NA	TRBJ1-2	NA	CASSRQVLNGYTF	TGTGCCAGCAGCCGACAGGTTCTTAATGGCTACACCTTC
TRBV5-4	NA	TRBJ2-7	NA	CASSLGAGIDYEQYF	TGTGCCAGCAGCTTGGGTGCGGGGATAGACTACGAGCAGTACTTC
TRBV19	NA	TRBJ1-3	NA	CASSIRITATGAGNTIYF	TGTGCCAGTAGTATTCGGATCACCGCTACGGGTGCTGGAAACACCATATATTTT
TRBV6-5	NA	TRBJ2-5	NA	CASSYGNFQETQYF	TGTGCCAGCAGTTATGGGAACTTTCAAGAGACCCAGTACTTC
TRBV2	NA	TRBJ2-7	TRBD1	CASSEAGKGQAPISSYEQYF	TGTGCCAGCAGTGAAGCAGGGAAGGGACAGGCCCCTATAAGCTCCTACGAGCAGTACTTC
TRBV4-3	NA	TRBJ1-6	NA	CASSQDDAGRGSYNSPLHF	TGCGCCAGCAGCCAAGATGATGCGGGCCGAGGCTCCTATAATTCACCCCTCCACTTT
TRBV2	NA	TRBJ2-2	NA	CASSNRKNTGELFF	TGTGCCAGCAGCAACAGAAAGAACACCGGGGAGCTGTTTTTT
TRBV19	NA	TRBJ1-1	NA	CASSIIGDLNTEAFF	TGTGCCAGTAGTATTATAGGGGACCTGAACACTGAAGCTTTCTTT
TRBV4-1	NA	TRBJ1-3	NA	CASSQDSDSGNTIYF	TGCGCCAGCAGCCAAGACAGCGACTCTGGAAACACCATATATTTT
TRBV7-8	NA	TRBJ2-5	NA	CASSPRGQGLQETQYF	TGTGCCAGCAGCCCCCGGGGCCAGGGCCTCCAAGAGACCCAGTACTTC
TRBV4-1	NA	TRBJ2-1	NA	CASSQEALSNEQFF	TGCGCCAGCAGCCAAGAGGCCCTGTCCAATGAGCAGTTCTTC
TRBV15	NA	TRBJ2-2	NA	CATSLGPGGSTGELFF	TGTGCCACCAGCCTAGGTCCCGGCGGGTCCACCGGGGAGCTGTTTTTT
TRBV30	NA	TRBJ1-5	NA	CAWTRPGVWQPQHF	TGTGCCTGGACGCGGCCTGGGGTCTGGCAGCCCCAGCATTTT
TRBV7-9	NA	TRBJ2-7	NA	CASSRDSLEQYF	TGTGCCAGCAGCCGGGACTCCCTGGAGCAGTACTTC
TRBV5-1	once	TRBJ1-1	NA	CASSPRAADTEAFF	TGCGCCAGCAGCCCCCGCGCGGCGGACACTGAAGCTTTCTTT
TRBV6-1	NA	TRBJ2-7	NA	CASSVSIWYEQYF	TGTGCCAGCAGTGTGAGTATTTGGTACGAGCAGTACTTC
TRBV27	NA	TRBJ1-4	NA	CASSPGTGEKLFF	TGTGCCAGCAGTCCCGGGACCGGAGAAAAACTGTTTTTT
TRBV9	few	TRBJ2-2	NA	CASSLTGSPRGTGELFF	TGTGCCAGCAGCCTTACCGGGTCCCCCCGGGGCACCGGGGAGCTGTTTTTT
TRBV2	NA	TRBJ2-5	TRBD2	CASSEQLAGAETQYF	TGTGCCAGCAGTGAACAACTAGCGGGAGCAGAGACCCAGTACTTC
TRBV7-4	NA	TRBJ1-3	TRBD1	CASSLAPDGTDKQNTIYF	TGTGCCAGCAGCTTGGCACCTGACGGGACAGATAAACAAAACACCATATATTTT